Presented here are 9 T cell receptor beta chains from one specimen sequenced in a study of vaccination and CD4 T cells after COVID-19 (dated by TCRdb to between 2021 and 2024). Per the publication, the treatment or condition label means: approximately nine-day PBMC culture with coronavirus spike peptide pools or control peptides (ViraFEST assay). For these receptors, no antigen is known. The library was built by means of PCR. Sequencing was performed on an Illumina iSeq 100. DNA from cultured CD4+ T cells was subjected to TCR sequencing with the Oncomine TCR Beta short-read assay at the Johns Hopkins FTIC core. TCRdb ran its own pipeline on the public reads, namely fastp trimming at Q25 and MiXCR clone calling, and kept in-frame beta chains. Each entry is one CDR3 protein sequence, shown with its most common DNA and genes. For this sample the table gives thousands of distinct CDR3 sequences, of which 37% were detected only once. 30% to 35% of the sample is taken by the ten largest.

Sequencing used CD4+ T cells from blood, cultured in vitro. These TCRs come from a human donor who had recovered from COVID-19.

The chain employs TRBV5-1 and TRBJ1-1; possible D gene TRBD1, 6 bases. The germline V gene encodes CDR1 SGHRS and CDR2 YFSETQ. The CDR3 has 15 amino acids. V dropped 4 bases and J dropped 0 bases, with 13 bases sitting between them. CDR3 nucleotides: TGCGCCAGCAGCGGGGGGGCAGGGATGAACACTGAAGCTTTCTTT. Translation: CASSGGAGMNTEAFF. Combining the CDR3 with reference TRBV5-1 and TRBJ1-1 gives the whole variable domain KAGVTQTPRYLIKTRGQQVTLSCSPISGHRSVSWYQQTPGQGLQFLFEYFSETQRNKGNFPGRFSGRQFSNSRSEMNVSTLELGDSALYLCASSGGAGMNTEAFFGQGTRLTVV.

Judged by abundance, this clonotype is medium-sized (0.01 to 0.1%). The chain joins TRBV6-1 to TRBJ1-2; 9 bases match TRBD1. The trim removed 6 bases at V and 3 bases at J, leaving 8 bases unmatched. This CDR3 has 15 amino acids. The germline gives CDR1 MNHNS, CDR2 SASEGT. The CDR3 protein is CASRPPGQGHYGYTF. Here the CDR3 DNA reads TGTGCCAGCAGACCTCCGGGACAGGGTCACTATGGCTACACCTTC.

This clonotype is labeled as medium-sized. V and J are TRBV19 and TRBJ1-5; 7 positions agree with TRBD1. The V and J ends lost 4 bases and 3 bases, in that order; junction bases with no gene match: 9. Germline CDR1 is LNHDA and CDR2 is SQIVND (reference sequence). The CDR3 length is 16 residues. Here the CDR3 DNA reads TGTGCCAGTAGTAGGAGGGGGCGAGGGGCCAATCAGCCCCAGCATTTT. Translation gives CASSRRGRGANQPQHF.

Relative to its sample, this clonotype is medium-sized. This chain links TRBV2 with TRBJ1-2, with unresolved D. The V gene lost 5 bases and the J gene lost 6 bases, with 13 bases spanning the gap. The length of the CDR3 is 13 residues. The germline CDR1 and CDR2 sequences are SNHLY and FYNNEI. The CDR3 protein is CASSQRVYNGYTF. CDR3 coding DNA: TGTGCCAGCAGTCAGAGGGTATATAATGGCTACACCTTC. The variable domain in full, with the rest retrieved from reference TRBV2 and TRBJ1-2, is EPEVTQTPSHQVTQMGQEVILRCVPISNHLYFYWYRQILGQKVEFLVSFYNNEISEKSEIFDDQFSVERPDGSNFTLKIRSTKLEDSAMYFCASSQRVYNGYTFGSGTRLTVV.

This clonotype was counted a few times. The chain employs TRBV10-3 and TRBJ2-5, with 7 bases aligning to TRBD2. V trimming: 6 bases; J trimming: 5 bases; junction bases outside the gene matches: 6. Germline V gene sequence: CDR1 ENHRY, CDR2 SYGVKD. The CDR3 consists of 13 residues. The CDR3 sequence: CAISDRGGETQYF. CDR3 bases: TGTGCCATCAGCGATCGGGGAGGGGAGACCCAGTACTTC.

This clonotype was seen only once. The CDR3 sequence: CASTHRNTEAFF. CDR3 nucleotide sequence: TGTGCCAGCACACACAGAAACACTGAAGCTTTCTTT. The chain has TRBV7-9 and TRBJ1-1, with D hard to call. This CDR3 region has 12 residues. Germline lookup yields CDR1 SEHNR and CDR2 FQNEAQ (reference sequence). V gave up 7 bases and J gave up 2 bases, with 8 bases separating them.

This clonotype was detected once. The chain has TRBV10-3 and TRBJ2-1, with D perhaps matching TRBD1 or TRBD2 (6 bases each). V dropped 7 bases and J dropped 4 bases, with 11 bases sitting between them. The CDR3 consists of 13 residues. CDR1 and CDR2 from the germline V gene are ENHRY and SYGVKD. CDR3 residues: CAITGADYNEQFF. The DNA of the CDR3 is TGTGCCATCACGGGGGCAGATTACAATGAGCAGTTCTTC.

This clonotype was seen a handful of times. The chain recombines TRBV2 with TRBJ1-6, with D unclear. Germline values: CDR1 SNHLY, CDR2 FYNNEI. The CDR3 sequence is 15 residues long. The ends were cut back, 5 bases at V and 7 bases at J, with 15 bases in the middle. CDR3 sequence (DNA): TGTGCCAGCAGTTCGGAGGGCATCGAGAATTCACCCCTCCACTTT. This encodes CASSSEGIENSPLHF.

This clonotype has a single count. The rearrangement joins TRBV3-1 to TRBJ1-3; D is possibly TRBD1 (5 bases). This CDR3 contains 15 residues. V dropped 1 base and J dropped 2 bases, with 9 bases sitting between them. CDR1 is LGHDT, CDR2 YNNKEL, per germline (reference sequence). As DNA, the CDR3 is TGTGCCAGCAGCCAAGCTGTCAGGGCTGGAAACACCATATATTTT. It codes for CASSQAVRAGNTIYF.